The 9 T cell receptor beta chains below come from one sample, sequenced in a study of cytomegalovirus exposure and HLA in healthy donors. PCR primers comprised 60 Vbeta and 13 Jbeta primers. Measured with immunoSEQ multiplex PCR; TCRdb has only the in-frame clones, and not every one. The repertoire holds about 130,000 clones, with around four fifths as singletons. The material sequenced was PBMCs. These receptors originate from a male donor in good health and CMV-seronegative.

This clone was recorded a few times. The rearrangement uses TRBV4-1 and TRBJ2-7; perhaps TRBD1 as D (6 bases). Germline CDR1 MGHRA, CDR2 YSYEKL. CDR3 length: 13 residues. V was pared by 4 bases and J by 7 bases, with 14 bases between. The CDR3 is CASSLGTFKEQYF. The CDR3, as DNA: TGCGCCAGCAGCCTTGGGACATTCAAAGAGCAGTACTTC.

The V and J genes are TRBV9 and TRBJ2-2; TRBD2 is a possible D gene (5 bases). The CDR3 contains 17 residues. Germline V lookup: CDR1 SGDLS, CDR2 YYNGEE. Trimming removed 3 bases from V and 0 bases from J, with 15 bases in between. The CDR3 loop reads CASSGRRASSNTGELFF. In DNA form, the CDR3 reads TGTGCCAGCAGCGGACGTCGGGCTAGCTCGAACACCGGGGAGCTGTTTTTT. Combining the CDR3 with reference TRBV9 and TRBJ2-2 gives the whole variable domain DSGVTQTPKHLITATGQRVTLRCSPRSGDLSVYWYQQSLDQGLQFLIQYYNGEERAKGNILERFSAQQFPDLHSELNLSSLELGDSALYFCASSGRRASSNTGELFFGEGSRLTVL.

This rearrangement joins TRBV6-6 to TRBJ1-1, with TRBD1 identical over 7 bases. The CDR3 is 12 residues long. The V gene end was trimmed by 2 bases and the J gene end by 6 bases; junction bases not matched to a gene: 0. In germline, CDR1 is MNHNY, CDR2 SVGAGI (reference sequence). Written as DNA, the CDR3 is TGTGCCAGCAGTTACGGGACAGCTGAAGCTTTCTTT. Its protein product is CASSYGTAEAFF.

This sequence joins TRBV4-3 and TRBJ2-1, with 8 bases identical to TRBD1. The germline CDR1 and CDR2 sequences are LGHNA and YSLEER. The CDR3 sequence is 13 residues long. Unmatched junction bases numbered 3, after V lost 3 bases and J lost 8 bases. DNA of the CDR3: TGCGCCAGCAGCCACCGGACAGGGTATGAGCAGTTCTTC. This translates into CASSHRTGYEQFF.

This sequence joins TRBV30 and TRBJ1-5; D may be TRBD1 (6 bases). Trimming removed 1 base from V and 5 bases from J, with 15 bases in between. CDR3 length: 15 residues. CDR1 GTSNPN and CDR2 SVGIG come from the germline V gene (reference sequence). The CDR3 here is CAWSASGTIYQPQHF. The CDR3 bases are TGTGCCTGGAGTGCCTCCGGGACAATTTATCAGCCCCAGCATTTT.

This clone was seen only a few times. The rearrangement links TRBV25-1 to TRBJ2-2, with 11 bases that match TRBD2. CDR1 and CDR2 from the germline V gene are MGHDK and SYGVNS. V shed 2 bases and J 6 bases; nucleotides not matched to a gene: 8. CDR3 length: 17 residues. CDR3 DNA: TGTGCCAGCAGTGAAACTAGCGGGAGCTATAGGTCCGGGGAGCTGTTTTTT. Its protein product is CASSETSGSYRSGELFF.

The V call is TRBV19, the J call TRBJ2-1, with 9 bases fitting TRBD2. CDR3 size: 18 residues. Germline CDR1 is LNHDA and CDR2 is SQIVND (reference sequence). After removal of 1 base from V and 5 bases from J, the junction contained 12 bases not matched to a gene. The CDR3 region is CASSIARTTSGPDNEQFF. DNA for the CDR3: TGTGCCAGTAGTATAGCCCGAACGACTAGCGGACCCGACAATGAGCAGTTCTTC. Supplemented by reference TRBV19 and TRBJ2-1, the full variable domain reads DGGITQSPKYLFRKEGQNVTLSCEQNLNHDAMYWYRQDPGQGLRLIYYSQIVNDFQKGDIAEGYSVSREKKESFPLTVTSAQKNPTAFYLCASSIARTTSGPDNEQFFGPGTRLTVL.

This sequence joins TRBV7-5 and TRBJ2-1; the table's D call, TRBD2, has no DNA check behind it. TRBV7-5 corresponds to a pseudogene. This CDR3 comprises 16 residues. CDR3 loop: CARSCPLAGVYNEQFF. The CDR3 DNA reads TGTGCCAGAAGCTGCCCCCTAGCGGGGGTCTACAATGAGCAGTTCTTC.

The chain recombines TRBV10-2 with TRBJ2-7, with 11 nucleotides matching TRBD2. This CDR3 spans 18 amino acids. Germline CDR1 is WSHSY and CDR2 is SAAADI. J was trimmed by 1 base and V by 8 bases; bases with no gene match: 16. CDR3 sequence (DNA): TGCGCCAGCCGTCGGGCAGGGGGTAGGACTAGCGGGTCCTACGAGCAGTACTTC. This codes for CASRRAGGRTSGSYEQYF.